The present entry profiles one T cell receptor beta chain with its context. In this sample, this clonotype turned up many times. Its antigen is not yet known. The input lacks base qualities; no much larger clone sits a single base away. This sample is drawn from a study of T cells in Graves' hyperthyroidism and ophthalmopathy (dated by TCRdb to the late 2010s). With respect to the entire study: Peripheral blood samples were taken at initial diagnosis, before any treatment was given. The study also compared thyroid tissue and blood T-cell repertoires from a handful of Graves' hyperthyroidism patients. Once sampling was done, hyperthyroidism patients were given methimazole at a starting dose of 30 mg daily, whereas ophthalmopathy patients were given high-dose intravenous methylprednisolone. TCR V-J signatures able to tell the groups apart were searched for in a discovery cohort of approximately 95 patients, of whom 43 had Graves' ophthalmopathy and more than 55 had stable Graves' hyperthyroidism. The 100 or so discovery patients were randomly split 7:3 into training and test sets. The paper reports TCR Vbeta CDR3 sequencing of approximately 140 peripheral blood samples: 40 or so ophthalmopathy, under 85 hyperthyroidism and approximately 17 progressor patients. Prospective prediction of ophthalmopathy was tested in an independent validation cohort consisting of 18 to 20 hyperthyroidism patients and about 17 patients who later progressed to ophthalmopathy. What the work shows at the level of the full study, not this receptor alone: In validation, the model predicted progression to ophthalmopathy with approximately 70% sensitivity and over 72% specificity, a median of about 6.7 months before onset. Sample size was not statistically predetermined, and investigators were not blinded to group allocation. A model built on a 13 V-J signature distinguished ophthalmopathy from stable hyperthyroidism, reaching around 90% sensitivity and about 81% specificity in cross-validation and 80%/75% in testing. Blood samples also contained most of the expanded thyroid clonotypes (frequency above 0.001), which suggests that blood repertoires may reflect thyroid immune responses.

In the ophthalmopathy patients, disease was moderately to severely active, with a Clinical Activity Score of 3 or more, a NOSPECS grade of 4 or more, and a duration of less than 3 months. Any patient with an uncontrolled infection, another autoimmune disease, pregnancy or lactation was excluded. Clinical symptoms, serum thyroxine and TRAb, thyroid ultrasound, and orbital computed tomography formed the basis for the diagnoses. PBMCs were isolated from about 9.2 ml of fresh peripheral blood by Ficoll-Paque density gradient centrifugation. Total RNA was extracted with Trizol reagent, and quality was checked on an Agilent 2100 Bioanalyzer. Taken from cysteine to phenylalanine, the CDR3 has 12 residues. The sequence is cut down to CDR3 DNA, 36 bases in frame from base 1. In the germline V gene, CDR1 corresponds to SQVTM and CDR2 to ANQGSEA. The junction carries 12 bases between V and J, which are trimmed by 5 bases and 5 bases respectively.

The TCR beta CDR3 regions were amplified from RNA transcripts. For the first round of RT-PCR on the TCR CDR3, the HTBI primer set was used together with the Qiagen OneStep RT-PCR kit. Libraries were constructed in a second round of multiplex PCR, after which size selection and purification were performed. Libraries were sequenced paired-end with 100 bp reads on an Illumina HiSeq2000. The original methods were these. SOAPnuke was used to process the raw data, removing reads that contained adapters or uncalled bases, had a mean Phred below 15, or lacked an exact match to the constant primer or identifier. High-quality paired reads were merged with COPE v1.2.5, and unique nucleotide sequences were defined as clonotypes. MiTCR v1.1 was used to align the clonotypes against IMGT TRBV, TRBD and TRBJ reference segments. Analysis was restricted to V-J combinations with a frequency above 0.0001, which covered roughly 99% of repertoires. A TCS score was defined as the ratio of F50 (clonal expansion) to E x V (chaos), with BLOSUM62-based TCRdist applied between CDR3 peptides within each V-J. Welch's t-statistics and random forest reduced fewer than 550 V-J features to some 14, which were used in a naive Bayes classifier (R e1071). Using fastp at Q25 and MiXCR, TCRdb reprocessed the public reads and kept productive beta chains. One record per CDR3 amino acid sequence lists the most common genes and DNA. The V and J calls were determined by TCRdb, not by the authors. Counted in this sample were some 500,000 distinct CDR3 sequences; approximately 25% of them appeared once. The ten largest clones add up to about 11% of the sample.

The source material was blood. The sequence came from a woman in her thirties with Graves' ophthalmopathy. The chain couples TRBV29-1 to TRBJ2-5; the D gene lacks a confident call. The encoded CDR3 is CSVKSNGETQYF. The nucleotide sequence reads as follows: TGCAGCGTTAAGTCCAACGGGGAGACCCAGTACTTC.